These 4 T cell receptor beta chains were all obtained from the same sample, sequenced in a study of blood T cell repertoires in COVID-19. Profiling relied on immunoSEQ multiplex PCR, and the TCRdb table lists in-frame clones only, not all of them. The sample carries some 180,000 clones, 85% to 90% recorded once. The sample comprised peripheral blood. The origin of the receptors is a man aged 50 or older with acute or convalescent COVID-19.

The V and J genes are TRBV7-8 and TRBJ1-2, with TRBD1 matching over 9 bases. This CDR3 region has 14 residues. Losses at the gene ends were 2 bases for V and 6 bases for J; bases not matched to a gene: 4. Germline lookup yields CDR1 SGHVS and CDR2 FQNEAQ. The CDR3 nucleotides are TGTGCCAGCAGCTTAAACAGGGGGCAGGATGGCTACACCTTC. It encodes CASSLNRGQDGYTF.

This clone was counted between two and nine times. The chain carries TRBV7-9 and TRBJ1-2, with 8 positions matching TRBD1. The V segment lost 6 bases and the J segment 6 bases; nucleotides outside the gene matches: 6. The CDR3 extends over 13 amino acids. Germline V gene data show CDR1 as SEHNR and CDR2 as FQNEAQ (reference sequence). The CDR3 coding sequence is TGTGCCAGCAGACCGGACAGGGTTCATGGCTACACCTTC. Protein product: CASRPDRVHGYTF. Supplemented by reference TRBV7-9 and TRBJ1-2, the full variable domain reads DTGVSQNPRHKITKRGQNVTFRCDPISEHNRLYWYRQTLGQGPEFLTYFQNEAQLEKSRLLSDRFSAERPKGSFSTLEIQRTEQGDSAMYLCASRPDRVHGYTFGSGTRLTVV.

The V and J genes are TRBV6-2 or TRBV6-3 and TRBJ2-7; D is possibly TRBD2 (6 bases). Germline V lookup: CDR1 MNHEY, CDR2 SVGEGT. V was shortened by 2 bases and J by 4 bases, with 15 bases between the two germline ends. CDR3 length equals 15 residues. The CDR3 protein is CASSYDGRPPYEQYF. CDR3 coding DNA: TGTGCCAGCAGTTACGACGGGAGACCACCATACGAGCAGTACTTC.

This chain uses TRBV6-1 with TRBJ1-5; D unresolved. CDR3 length equals 15 residues. Looked up from germline, CDR1 is MNHNS and CDR2 is SASEGT. Deletions cut 2 bases from V and 1 base from J, with 9 bases between. Written as DNA, the CDR3 is TGTGCCAGCAGTGAACAAGACGGGAGCAATCAGCCCCAGCATTTT. This encodes CASSEQDGSNQPQHF.